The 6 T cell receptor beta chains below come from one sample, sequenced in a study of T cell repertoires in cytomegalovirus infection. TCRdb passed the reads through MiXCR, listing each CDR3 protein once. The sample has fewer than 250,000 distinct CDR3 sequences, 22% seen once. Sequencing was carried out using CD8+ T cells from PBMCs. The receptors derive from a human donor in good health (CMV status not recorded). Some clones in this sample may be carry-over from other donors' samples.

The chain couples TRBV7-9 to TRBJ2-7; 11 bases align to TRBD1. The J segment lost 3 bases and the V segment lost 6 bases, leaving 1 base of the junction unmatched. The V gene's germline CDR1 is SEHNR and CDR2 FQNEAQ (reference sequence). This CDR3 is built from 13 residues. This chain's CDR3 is CASRGQGGYEQYF. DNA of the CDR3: TGTGCCAGCAGGGGACAGGGGGGCTACGAGCAGTACTTC. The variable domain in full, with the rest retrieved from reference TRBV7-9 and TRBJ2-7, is DTGVSQNPRHKITKRGQNVTFRCDPISEHNRLYWYRQTLGQGPEFLTYFQNEAQLEKSRLLSDRFSAERPKGSFSTLEIQRTEQGDSAMYLCASRGQGGYEQYFGPGTRLTVT.

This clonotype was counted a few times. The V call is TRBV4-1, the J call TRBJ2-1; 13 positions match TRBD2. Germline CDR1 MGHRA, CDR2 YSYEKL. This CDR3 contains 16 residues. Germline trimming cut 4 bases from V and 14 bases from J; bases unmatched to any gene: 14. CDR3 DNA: TGCGCCAGCAGCCCAGGGACTAGCGGGGCGGCCCAAAAAGAGTTCTTC. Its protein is CASSPGTSGAAQKEFF.

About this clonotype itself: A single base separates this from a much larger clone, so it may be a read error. The CDR3 region has the DNA TGTGCCAGCAGCTTGGACCCAGGGGGCCGGAACACTGAAGCTTTCTTT. Translated, it gives CASSLDPGGRNTEAFF. The V and J genes are TRBV5-6 and TRBJ1-1, with 8 bases that match TRBD1. Germline V gene data show CDR1 as SGHDT and CDR2 as YYEEEE. V lost 0 bases, J lost 1 base, and 5 bases stayed unmatched. The CDR3 runs 16 residues.

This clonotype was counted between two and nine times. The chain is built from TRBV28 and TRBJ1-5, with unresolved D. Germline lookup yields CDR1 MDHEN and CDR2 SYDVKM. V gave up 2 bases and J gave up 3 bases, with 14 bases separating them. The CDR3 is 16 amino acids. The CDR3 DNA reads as TGTGCCAGCAGTTTACACACCACCGGGATCAATCAGCCCCAGCATTTT. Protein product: CASSLHTTGINQPQHF.

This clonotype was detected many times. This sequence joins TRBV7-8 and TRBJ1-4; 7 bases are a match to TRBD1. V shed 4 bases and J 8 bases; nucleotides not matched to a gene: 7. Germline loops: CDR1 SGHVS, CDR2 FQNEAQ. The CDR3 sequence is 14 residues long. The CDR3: CASSSRDSWEKLFF. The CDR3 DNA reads TGTGCCAGCAGCTCCCGGGACAGTTGGGAAAAACTGTTTTTT.

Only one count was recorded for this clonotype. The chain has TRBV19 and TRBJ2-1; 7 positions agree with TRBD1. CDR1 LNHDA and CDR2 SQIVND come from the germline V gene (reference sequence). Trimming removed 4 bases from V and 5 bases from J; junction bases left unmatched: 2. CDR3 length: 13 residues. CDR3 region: CASSTTGDNEQFF. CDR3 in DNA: TGTGCCAGTAGTACAACAGGGGACAATGAGCAGTTCTTC.